One sample yielded the 29 T cell receptor beta chains listed below, sequenced in a study of T cell changes during pregnancy in multiple sclerosis. TCRdb's copy holds only in-frame clones and misses some; the assay was immunoSEQ multiplex PCR. The sample has roughly 30,000 clones, nearly 90% seen once. Sequencing used CD8+ T cells from peripheral blood mononuclear cells, obtained in the second trimester of pregnancy. The source of these receptors is a female donor with multiple sclerosis, enrolled in a pregnancy study.

The chain uses TRBV27 and TRBJ2-1; weak D call: TRBD2 (5 bases). The CDR3 has 13 amino acids. Germline CDR1 reads MNHEY; CDR2 reads SMNVEV (reference sequence). V lost 1 base and J lost 9, with 10 bases in between. CDR3 nucleotides: TGTGCCAGCAGTTTATACCCAGAGGGTGAGCAGTTCTTC. It codes for CASSLYPEGEQFF.

The chain uses TRBV5-4 and TRBJ1-2, with 9 bases fitting TRBD1. After removal of 4 bases from V and 8 bases from J, the junction contained 9 bases not matched to a gene. Germline loops: CDR1 SGHNT, CDR2 YYREEE (reference sequence). The CDR3 runs 14 residues. CDR3 sequence reads: CASSGRDRVRGYTF. The DNA for the CDR3 is TGTGCCAGCAGCGGCCGGGACAGGGTTCGGGGCTACACCTTC.

This rearrangement joins TRBV7-9 to TRBJ1-1, with D tentatively TRBD1 (5 bases). CDR1 and CDR2 (germline): SEHNR, FQNEAQ (reference sequence). This CDR3 is built from 16 residues. Trimming took 1 base from V and 13 from J, leaving 25 bases between them. CDR3 nucleotides: TGTGCCAGCAGCTTAGGGTGGGGGGGACGAGATGGCCGGGATTTCTTT. Amino acids: CASSLGWGGRDGRDFF.

The V call is TRBV27, the J call TRBJ2-1, with a weak D call TRBD2 (6 bases). Germline V gene sequence: CDR1 MNHEY, CDR2 SMNVEV (reference sequence). Trimming cost V 8 bases and J 3 bases, with 17 bases left between them. The CDR3 is 15 residues long. The CDR3 coding sequence is TGTGCCAGCTCCCAAAGGGAGGACGGCTACAATGAGCAGTTCTTC. Its translation is CASSQREDGYNEQFF.

The chain recombines TRBV27 with TRBJ2-1; 10 positions agree with TRBD1. Unmatched junction bases numbered 9, after V lost 6 bases and J lost 7 bases. Looked up from germline, CDR1 is MNHEY and CDR2 is SMNVEV (reference sequence). The CDR3 runs to 15 residues. The chain's CDR3 is CASSERQGALNEQFF. The CDR3 DNA reads TGTGCCAGCAGCGAGAGACAGGGGGCGCTGAATGAGCAGTTCTTC.

This rearrangement joins TRBV9 to TRBJ1-2, with a weak D call TRBD1 (5 bases). Germline-derived CDR1 and CDR2 are SGDLS and YYNGEE. The V end lost 0 bases, the J end lost 4 bases, and 10 bases lay between the germline ends. CDR3 size: 14 residues. This chain's CDR3 is CASSVEGESYGYTF. The CDR3 coding sequence is TGTGCCAGCAGCGTAGAAGGGGAATCCTATGGCTACACCTTC. The full variable domain, rest sourced from reference TRBV9 and TRBJ1-2, is DSGVTQTPKHLITATGQRVTLRCSPRSGDLSVYWYQQSLDQGLQFLIQYYNGEERAKGNILERFSAQQFPDLHSELNLSSLELGDSALYFCASSVEGESYGYTFGSGTRLTVV.

This clone was counted a single time. This chain uses TRBV28 with TRBJ1-3, with a possible D match to TRBD1 (6 bases). CDR3 length: 13 residues. Germline V gene sequence: CDR1 MDHEN, CDR2 SYDVKM. V lost 10 bases and J 4 bases, leaving 14 bases between the germline ends. In DNA, the CDR3 is TGTGCCACCACCAGGGGATCCGGAAACACCATATATTTT. This gives the protein CATTRGSGNTIYF.

The genes are TRBV28 and TRBJ1-3; no reliable D call. The CDR3 spans 15 residues. The V and J ends lost 8 bases and 0 bases respectively, with 14 bases between them. Per germline, CDR1 MDHEN and CDR2 SYDVKM. In DNA, the CDR3 is TGTGCCAGCGGAAGGAGGGAGAGCTCTGGAAACACCATATATTTT. Its protein product is CASGRRESSGNTIYF.

V and J are TRBV11-2 and TRBJ2-1; D is uncertain. The CDR3 length is 16 residues. Per germline, CDR1 SGHAT and CDR2 FQNNGV. Trimming pared 0 bases from V and 3 bases from J, leaving 12 bases between. CDR3 in DNA: TGTGCCAGCAGCTTAGAGGGCTCAGGCCACTACAATGAGCAGTTCTTC. As protein: CASSLEGSGHYNEQFF. Supplemented by reference TRBV11-2 and TRBJ2-1, the full variable domain reads EAGVAQSPRYKIIEKRQSVAFWCNPISGHATLYWYQQILGQGPKLLIQFQNNGVVDDSQLPKDRFSAERLKGVDSTLKIQPAKLEDSAVYLCASSLEGSGHYNEQFFGPGTRLTVL.

The chain links TRBV29-1 to TRBJ2-1; 11 bases match TRBD2. Germline lookup yields CDR1 SQVTM and CDR2 ANQGSEA. V shed 1 base, J shed 3 bases, and the junction held 8 bases outside the gene matches. The CDR3 extends over 17 amino acids. CDR3 DNA: TGCAGCGTTGAAGGTAGTAGCGGGGGGGCGTACTACAATGAGCAGTTCTTC. Its translation is CSVEGSSGGAYYNEQFF.

The rearrangement links TRBV9 to TRBJ1-5; TRBD1 is a possible D gene (5 bases). Per the germline V gene, CDR1 is SGDLS and CDR2 is YYNGEE. The length of the CDR3 is 16 residues. Trimming took 4 bases from V and 4 from J, leaving 18 bases between them. The CDR3 DNA is TGTGCCAGCAGCCCAGGGTGGGGACGGGGGAATCAGCCCCAGCATTTT. This translates into CASSPGWGRGNQPQHF.

The gene calls are TRBV28 and TRBJ2-1; 9 positions agree with TRBD2. The CDR3 loop spans 14 amino acids. V lost 5 bases to trimming and J lost 8 bases; unmatched junction nucleotides: 7. CDR1 is MDHEN, CDR2 SYDVKM, per germline. The CDR3 loop reads CASSLQPSGDEQFF. Written as DNA, the CDR3 is TGTGCCAGCAGTCTCCAACCTAGCGGGGATGAGCAGTTCTTC.

The rearrangement links TRBV9 to TRBJ2-7; maybe TRBD2 (5 bases). The CDR3 is 14 amino acids. V dropped 3 bases and J dropped 0 bases, with 10 bases sitting between them. Germline-derived CDR1 and CDR2 are SGDLS and YYNGEE. In DNA form, the CDR3 reads TGTGCCAGCAGCGCCGAGGACTCCTCCTACGAGCAGTACTTC. This encodes CASSAEDSSYEQYF. The variable domain in full, with the rest retrieved from reference TRBV9 and TRBJ2-7, is DSGVTQTPKHLITATGQRVTLRCSPRSGDLSVYWYQQSLDQGLQFLIQYYNGEERAKGNILERFSAQQFPDLHSELNLSSLELGDSALYFCASSAEDSSYEQYFGPGTRLTVT.

This sequence joins TRBV27 and TRBJ1-5; the D is unclear. The ends were cut back, 1 base at V and 0 bases at J, with 13 bases in the middle. Germline V gene data show CDR1 as MNHEY and CDR2 as SMNVEV (reference sequence). This CDR3 comprises 17 residues. The CDR3 nucleotides read TGTGCCAGCAGTTTATTTGGGCCCCGCTATAGCAATCAGCCCCAGCATTTT. As protein: CASSLFGPRYSNQPQHF.

The chain employs TRBV4-1 and TRBJ2-7; possible D gene TRBD2, 6 bases. The length of the CDR3 is 14 residues. Germline V lookup: CDR1 MGHRA, CDR2 YSYEKL. Deletions cut 1 base from V and 2 bases from J, with 9 bases between. The CDR3 protein is CASSQGRGTYEQYF. The CDR3 DNA reads TGCGCCAGCAGCCAAGGGCGGGGTACCTACGAGCAGTACTTC.

The rearrangement uses TRBV27 and TRBJ2-5; D perhaps matches TRBD1 (5 bases). The CDR3 runs 14 residues. In germline, CDR1 is MNHEY, CDR2 SMNVEV (reference sequence). V lost 5 bases, J lost 0 bases, and 10 bases lay in between. The CDR3 sequence is CASSPLTDQETQYF. In DNA form, the CDR3 reads TGTGCCAGCAGTCCATTGACAGACCAAGAGACCCAGTACTTC.

The V and J genes are TRBV6-5 and TRBJ1-2; maybe TRBD1 (5 bases). Germline assignment: CDR1 MNHEY and CDR2 SVGAGI. Trimming removed 5 bases at V and 2 bases at J, with 12 bases between. The CDR3 is made up of 14 amino acids. CDR3 loop: CASSPRGGNYGYTF. The CDR3 DNA reads as TGTGCCAGCAGTCCGCGGGGCGGGAACTATGGCTACACCTTC.

The rearrangement uses TRBV2 and TRBJ2-5, with D possibly TRBD2 on 6 matching bases. There are 16 residues in the CDR3. V was clipped by 2 bases and J by 2 bases, with 15 bases between them. CDR1 and CDR2 from the germline V gene are SNHLY and FYNNEI. CDR3 sequence: CASSESPAGGQETQYF. In nucleotides, the CDR3 is TGTGCCAGCAGTGAATCCCCAGCCGGGGGACAAGAGACCCAGTACTTC. Together with reference TRBV2 and TRBJ2-5, the CDR3 gives the full variable domain: EPEVTQTPSHQVTQMGQEVILRCVPISNHLYFYWYRQILGQKVEFLVSFYNNEISEKSEIFDDQFSVERPDGSNFTLKIRSTKLEDSAMYFCASSESPAGGQETQYFGPGTRLLVL.

About this clone: An end of the junction does not agree with germline; a read error may underlie this. The gene calls are TRBV2 and TRBJ1-1; tentative D call: TRBD1 (5 bases). The CDR3 totals 10 residues. Germline CDR1 and CDR2: SNHLY and FYNNEI. The CDR3 here is CASSGTYSQF. CDR3 sequence (DNA): TGTGCCAGCAGCGGGACTTACTCCCAGTTT.

CDR3 sequence: CASSPPLAGRDEQFF. For the CDR3, the DNA is TGTGCCAGCTCACCACCGCTTGCCGGGAGGGATGAGCAGTTCTTC. The V and J genes are TRBV18 and TRBJ2-1; TRBD2 aligns across 8 bases. In germline, CDR1 is KGHSH, CDR2 LQKENI. The CDR3 runs to 15 residues. V gave up 0 bases and J gave up 8 bases; unmatched junction bases: 6.

The chain combines TRBV9 with TRBJ1-2, with a tentative D call TRBD1 (5 bases). Germline CDR1 SGDLS, CDR2 YYNGEE. Deletions cut 4 bases from V and 8 bases from J, with 30 bases between. The CDR3 covers 18 residues. CDR3 nucleotide sequence: TGTGCCAGCAGCCCGCAAAAGGGGTCGGTTGATCAGGCTATCGGCTACACCTTC. This sequence encodes CASSPQKGSVDQAIGYTF.

The CDR3: CASSLDWQGGTDTQYF. The DNA of the CDR3 is TGTGCCAGCAGCTTGGATTGGCAGGGGGGCACAGATACGCAGTATTTT. The J gene is TRBJ2-3, the V gene TRBV5-4; the match to TRBD1 covers 7 bases. CDR1 and CDR2 (germline): SGHNT, YYREEE (reference sequence). Germline trimming cut 0 bases from V and 1 base from J; bases unmatched to any gene: 5. The CDR3 has 16 residues.

This chain connects TRBV7-9 to TRBJ2-1; tentative D call: TRBD2 (5 bases). Germline loops: CDR1 SEHNR, CDR2 FQNEAQ (reference sequence). The CDR3 runs to 15 residues. The ends were cut back, 2 bases at V and 2 bases at J, with 10 bases in the middle. CDR3 in DNA: TGTGCCAGCAGCTTAAAAAGGGAGCCCTACAATGAGCAGTTCTTC. Translation gives CASSLKREPYNEQFF.

The rearrangement links TRBV30 to TRBJ1-3; TRBD1 agrees at 12 bases. Germline loops: CDR1 GTSNPN, CDR2 SVGIG (reference sequence). The CDR3 loop spans 18 amino acids. The V segment lost 0 bases and the J segment 4 bases; nucleotides outside the gene matches: 10. The CDR3 DNA follows: TGTGCCTGGAGTGTGAACTTCCGGGACAGGGGGCGCGGAAACACCATATATTTT. Amino acid sequence: CAWSVNFRDRGRGNTIYF. Looking up the rest from reference TRBV30 and TRBJ1-3 gives the full variable domain: SQTIHQWPATLVQPVGSPLSLECTVEGTSNPNLYWYRQAAGRGLQLLFYSVGIGQISSEVPQNLSASRPQDRQFILSSKKLLLSDSGFYLCAWSVNFRDRGRGNTIYFGEGSWLTVV.

Concerning this clone itself: A junction end diverges from the germline sequence, so it may reflect a read error. The chain recombines TRBV11-2 with TRBJ2-1; unclear D gene. The CDR3 extends over 9 amino acids. Germline CDR1 and CDR2: SGHAT and FQNNGV. CDR3 amino acids: CASSPPQVF. In DNA form, the CDR3 reads TGTGCCAGCAGCCCCCCCCAGGTCTTC.

This clone appeared once. The V and J genes are TRBV27 and TRBJ2-2, with TRBD2 matching 12 bases. With V trimmed by 3 bases and J by 6 bases, 2 bases remained unmatched. The germline V gene encodes CDR1 MNHEY and CDR2 SMNVEV (reference sequence). The CDR3 extends over 15 amino acids. CDR3 nucleotides: TGTGCCAGCAGTTTGTGGACTAGCGGGGCCGGGGAGCTGTTTTTT. Its protein product is CASSLWTSGAGELFF.

The CDR3 reads CASRREGSGYTF. As DNA, the CDR3 is TGTGCCAGCAGGCGGGAGGGGTCTGGCTACACCTTC. The chain combines TRBV6-1 with TRBJ1-2; D perhaps matches TRBD1 (5 bases). Trimming removed 6 bases at V and 7 bases at J, with 12 bases between. This CDR3 is built from 12 residues. CDR1 and CDR2 (germline): MNHNS, SASEGT.

The chain joins TRBV10-3 to TRBJ2-7; maybe TRBD2 (5 bases). The CDR3 consists of 14 residues. The germline V and J ends were trimmed by 4 bases and 2 bases, with 12 bases remaining between them. Germline CDR1 reads ENHRY; CDR2 reads SYGVKD. The CDR3 sequence: CAISVGGSTYEQYF. In nucleotides, the CDR3 is TGTGCCATCAGTGTCGGCGGGTCGACCTACGAGCAGTACTTC.

The chain uses TRBV27 and TRBJ2-1, with TRBD2 matching 11 bases. The CDR3 loop spans 15 amino acids. V trimming: 3 bases; J trimming: 9 bases; junction bases outside the gene matches: 7. From germline, CDR1 is MNHEY and CDR2 SMNVEV (reference sequence). The CDR3 nucleotides read TGTGCCAGCAGTTTCACTAGCGGGAGTTCAGTTGAGCAGTTCTTC. Protein: CASSFTSGSSVEQFF.